Listed below are T cell receptor beta chains from one sample, sequenced in a study of CD8 T cells in ankylosing spondylitis. MiXCR was run by TCRdb on the 5' RACE reads, yielding one entry per CDR3 protein. This sample has 200,000 to 250,000 distinct CDR3 sequences, with around 25% found just once. The sequenced material came from blood, either unsorted or a sorted T cell fraction (not recorded which). These receptors all stem from a male donor with ankylosing spondylitis or in good health (not recorded which). Each CDR3 is given with its conserved first and last residue. The order of the fields is J gene, D gene, V gene, clone size, CDR3 protein, CDR3 DNA. A D gene is named only where the DNA matches it firmly. Clone size is not always given. Where it is, it says once, few, many or a class for expanded clones.

j_gene: TRBJ2-1
d_gene: TRBD2
v_gene: TRBV20-1
abundance: many
CDR3aa: CSARGPPRLAGGYNEQFF
CDR3nt: TGCAGTGCTAGAGGCCCTCCCCGACTAGCGGGAGGGTACAATGAGCAGTTCTTC

j_gene: TRBJ2-6
d_gene: -
v_gene: TRBV28
abundance: many
CDR3aa: CASSLFPPSGANVLTF
CDR3nt: TGTGCCAGCAGTTTATTTCCTCCCTCTGGGGCCAACGTCCTGACTTTC

j_gene: TRBJ2-7
d_gene: TRBD1
v_gene: TRBV29-1
abundance: -
CDR3aa: CSVRGGQGLEQYF
CDR3nt: TGCAGCGTTCGAGGGGGACAGGGGCTCGAGCAGTACTTC

j_gene: TRBJ2-5
d_gene: -
v_gene: TRBV6-5
abundance: many
CDR3aa: CASSYSNDRTWWETQYF
CDR3nt: TGTGCCAGCAGTTACTCGAACGACAGGACATGGTGGGAGACCCAGTACTTC

j_gene: TRBJ2-3
d_gene: -
v_gene: TRBV7-6
abundance: few
CDR3aa: CASSFGGITDTQYF
CDR3nt: TGTGCCAGCAGCTTCGGCGGGATCACAGATACGCAGTATTTT

j_gene: TRBJ2-5
d_gene: -
v_gene: TRBV12-3/TRBV12-4
abundance: -
CDR3aa: CASSRQGVQETQYF
CDR3nt: TGTGCCAGCAGTCGACAAGGGGTACAAGAGACCCAGTACTTC

j_gene: TRBJ2-1
d_gene: TRBD2
v_gene: TRBV20-1
abundance: many
CDR3aa: CSAPTSGIYNEQFF
CDR3nt: TGCAGTGCTCCGACTAGCGGGATCTACAATGAGCAGTTCTTC

j_gene: TRBJ2-7
d_gene: TRBD2
v_gene: TRBV5-1
abundance: few
CDR3aa: CASSLTSGRGREQYF
CDR3nt: TGCGCCAGCAGTTTGACTAGCGGGAGGGGAAGGGAGCAGTACTTC

j_gene: TRBJ2-7
d_gene: -
v_gene: TRBV7-2
abundance: -
CDR3aa: CASSLAGAGEQYF
CDR3nt: TGTGCCAGCAGCTTAGCGGGAGCGGGCGAGCAGTACTTC

j_gene: TRBJ1-3
d_gene: TRBD1
v_gene: TRBV20-1
abundance: -
CDR3aa: CSATNRGRGGNTIYF
CDR3nt: TGCAGTGCTACGAACAGGGGGCGAGGTGGAAACACCATATATTTT

j_gene: TRBJ2-3
d_gene: -
v_gene: TRBV12-3/TRBV12-4
abundance: -
CDR3aa: CASSFVGSTDTQYF
CDR3nt: TGTGCCAGCAGTTTTGTCGGGAGCACAGATACGCAGTATTTT

j_gene: TRBJ2-1
d_gene: -
v_gene: TRBV5-1
abundance: -
CDR3aa: CASSLRDGYNEQFF
CDR3nt: TGCGCCAGCAGCTTACGGGACGGATACAATGAGCAGTTCTTC

j_gene: TRBJ1-1
d_gene: -
v_gene: TRBV6-5
abundance: -
CDR3aa: CASSTRHKAFF
CDR3nt: TGTGCCAGCAGTACCAGGCATAAAGCTTTCTTT